These T cell receptor beta chains were read from a single sample in a study of spatial heterogeneity in lung cancer. Using its own MiXCR run on the 5' RACE reads, TCRdb lists one record per CDR3 protein. The data contain around 50,000 distinct CDR3 sequences, 7.6% of them seen just once; the ten biggest clones take up about 13%. Sequences were derived from PBMCs, sampled at surgery. Every receptor here comes from a female donor with early-stage non-small cell lung cancer. CDR3s include the opening cysteine and the closing phenylalanine or tryptophan. The order of the fields is J gene, clone size, V gene, D gene, CDR3 protein, CDR3 DNA. D genes are given only for firm matches. Expanded clones get a size class; other rows say once, few or many, or leave the size out.

J: TRBJ1-1
size: -
V: TRBV5-1
D: TRBD1
CDR3: CASSADRVTPEAFF
DNA: TGCGCCAGCAGCGCAGACAGGGTAACGCCTGAAGCTTTCTTT

J: TRBJ2-7
size: few
V: TRBV7-9
D: -
CDR3: CASSLAGRDRGEQYF
DNA: TGTGCCAGCAGCTTAGCGGGGAGGGACAGAGGCGAGCAGTACTTC

J: TRBJ1-2
size: few
V: TRBV9
D: -
CDR3: CASSVLLQGRDGYTF
DNA: TGTGCCAGCAGCGTCCTACTACAGGGTCGCGATGGCTACACCTTC

J: TRBJ2-3
size: -
V: TRBV10-3
D: -
CDR3: CATRRGLGTDMQYF
DNA: TGTGCCACCCGCAGGGGTCTTGGCACAGATATGCAGTATTTT

J: TRBJ1-6
size: few
V: TRBV6-5
D: -
CDR3: CASRATGSPLHF
DNA: TGTGCCAGCAGGGCGACCGGATCACCCCTCCACTTT

J: TRBJ2-3
size: many
V: TRBV7-2
D: -
CDR3: CASSLGRGQTDTQYF
DNA: TGTGCCAGCAGCCTGGGGAGGGGGCAAACAGATACGCAGTATTTT

J: TRBJ2-1
size: few
V: TRBV5-5
D: -
CDR3: CASSLQGSGEQFF
DNA: TGTGCCAGCAGCTTACAAGGGAGTGGTGAGCAGTTCTTC

J: TRBJ1-5
size: few
V: TRBV6-1
D: -
CDR3: CASSEASGGHQPQHF
DNA: TGTGCCAGCAGTGAAGCTAGTGGGGGGCATCAGCCCCAGCATTTT

J: TRBJ2-5
size: -
V: TRBV5-4
D: TRBD2
CDR3: CASSPRGSGGAETQYF
DNA: TGTGCCAGCAGCCCGAGGGGTAGCGGGGGGGCTGAGACCCAGTACTTC

J: TRBJ2-7
size: many
V: TRBV3-1
D: TRBD2
CDR3: CASSLTSGSYEQYF
DNA: TGTGCCAGCAGCCTAACTAGCGGCTCCTACGAGCAGTACTTC